The rows below give T cell receptor beta chains drawn from one sample of a study of cytomegalovirus exposure and HLA in healthy donors. Data came from immunoSEQ multiplex PCR; TCRdb stores just in-frame clones and leaves some out. The data hold about 150,000 clones, with just under 70% observed a single time. Sequencing was done on a sample of PBMCs. Receptor source: a man aged 60 to 69 in good health and CMV-seronegative. The CDR3 runs from the conserved cysteine through the conserved F or W. The order of the fields is D gene, V gene, clone size, J gene, CDR3 DNA, CDR3 protein. The D gene is left open where the match is weak. Clone size is stated in some rows and not others, as once, few, many or a class when expanded.

>-|TRBV30|-|TRBJ2-6
TGTGCCTGGAGTGTACCCGGGGTTGGGGCCAACGTCCTGACTTTC
CAWSVPGVGANVLTF
>TRBD2|TRBV5-4|-|TRBJ2-7
TGTGCCAGCAGCCGGGTGTCTAGCGGGGAGGGGAGGGAGCAGTACTTC
CASSRVSSGEGREQYF
>-|TRBV5-1|-|TRBJ2-2
TGCGCCAGCAGCTTGGCCGGGACAAGAACCGGGGAGCTGTTTTTT
CASSLAGTRTGELFF
>-|TRBV7-3|once|TRBJ2-2
TGTGCCAGTCGGAGGGACACCGGGGAGCTGTTTTTT
CASRRDTGELFF
>TRBD1|TRBV27|-|TRBJ1-5
TGTGCCAGCAGTAAGCGGACAGGGAATAATCAGCCCCAGCATTTT
CASSKRTGNNQPQHF
>TRBD1|TRBV19|-|TRBJ2-7
TGTGCCAGTAGTGCGACCGGGACAGCGAACATAGTAACTTTC
CASSATGTANIVTF
>-|TRBV11-2|-|TRBJ2-7
TGTGCCAGCAGCTTACAGGGGGGCGAGACCTACGAGCAGTACTTC
CASSLQGGETYEQYF
>-|TRBV5-1|-|TRBJ2-2
TGCGCCTCCGGCGGGGCGGACACCGGGGAGCTGTTTTTT
CASGGADTGELFF
>TRBD2|TRBV25-1|-|TRBJ2-3
TGTGCCAGCAGTGAATGGGCGGGAGAAAATAGGGCGCAGTATTTT
CASSEWAGENRAQYF
>TRBD2|TRBV5-1|-|TRBJ2-3
TGCGCCAGCAGCTTGGTGGGCTCGGGAGGGCCCACAGATACGCAGTATTTT
CASSLVGSGGPTDTQYF
>TRBD2|TRBV11-2|-|TRBJ2-1
TGTGCCAGCAGCCCTATTCAGGGGACTAGGAGAACGAGTAGTGAGCAGTTCTTC
CASSPIQGTRRTSSEQFF
>TRBD2|TRBV9|once|TRBJ2-2
TGTGCCAGCAGCGTACGAAGCGGGAGGGCCACCGGGGAGCTGTTTTTT
CASSVRSGRATGELFF
>TRBD2|TRBV28|-|TRBJ2-1
TGTGCCAGCAGTTTCATGGGACTAGCGGACCCCCCCTACAATGAGCAGTTCTTC
CASSFMGLADPPYNEQFF
>-|TRBV27|-|TRBJ1-5
TGTGCCAGCAGTTTAGGGGGGGATCAGCCCCAGCATTTT
CASSLGGDQPQHF
>-|TRBV28|-|TRBJ1-1
TGTGCCAGCAGCCAATTCGGACATCTGCCGAACACTGAAGCTTTCTTT
CASSQFGHLPNTEAFF
>-|TRBV18|-|TRBJ2-3
TGTGCCAGCTCACCTAGACAGACAGATACGCAGTATTTT
CASSPRQTDTQYF
>TRBD1|TRBV29-1|-|TRBJ2-7
TGCAGCGTTGCGGACAGGGTTGGGCCCTACGAGCAGTACTTC
CSVADRVGPYEQYF
>-|TRBV6-1|-|TRBJ2-6
TGTGCCAGCAGTGAATTGGAGAGCTCTGGGGCCAACGTCCTGACTTTC
CASSELESSGANVLTF
>-|TRBV27|-|TRBJ1-5
TGTGCCAGCAGTACACAACAGGGTCTGAGCAATCAGCCCCAGCATTTT
CASSTQQGLSNQPQHF
>TRBD1|TRBV5-8|few|TRBJ2-7
TGTGCCAGCAGCGTCCCCGGACAGGGGGACTACGAGCAGTACTTC
CASSVPGQGDYEQYF
>-|TRBV7-8|-|TRBJ2-7
TGTGCCAGCAGCTTGGACTACGAGCAGCACTTC
CASSLDYEQHF
>-|TRBV6-5|-|TRBJ2-3
TGCTCCACCTCTCCGACAGCTAGCACAGATACGCAGTATTTT
CSTSPTASTDTQYF
>-|TRBV28|-|TRBJ1-5
TGTGCCAGCAGGGAGATGGGGCCCCAGCATTTT
CASREMGPQHF
>-|TRBV5-4|-|TRBJ2-2
TGTGCCAGCAGCTTGGATAGTGAGGACATCTCGGACACCGGGGAGCTGTTTTTT
CASSLDSEDISDTGELFF
>-|TRBV29-1|-|TRBJ2-2
TGCAGCGTCAAAACCGGGAACAGGGACACCGGGGAGCTGTTTTTT
CSVKTGNRDTGELFF
>TRBD1|TRBV5-6|once|TRBJ2-5
TGTGCCAGCAGCTTTCGGGACAGGCCGTATACGGAGCAGTACTTC
CASSFRDRPYTEQYF
>TRBD1|TRBV6-5|-|TRBJ1-1
TGTGCCAGCAGTTACGACAGGGGGCAGACTGAAGCTTTCTTT
CASSYDRGQTEAFF
>-|TRBV10-2|-|TRBJ2-3
TGCGCCAGCAGTGAGGTGAAGAACAGGGAGGGAACGCAGTATTTT
CASSEVKNREGTQYF
>-|TRBV27|once|TRBJ2-2
TGTGCCAGCAGTGGAGCTAGCGAGAACACCGGGGAGCTGTTTTTT
CASSGASENTGELFF
>-|TRBV30|-|TRBJ1-1
TGTGCCTGCCACAGGGCGAACACTGAAGCTTTCTTT
CACHRANTEAFF
>-|TRBV11-3|-|TRBJ2-7
TGTGCCAGCAGCTTAACAGGGTCGGTCGAGCAGTACTTC
CASSLTGSVEQYF
>TRBD1|TRBV27|-|TRBJ1-3
TGTGCCAGCAGTTTATCGGCTAGGACAGGGTCGTTAAACACCATATATTTT
CASSLSARTGSLNTIYF
>-|TRBV19|-|TRBJ1-2
TGTGCCAGTACGGATAGTACTAGAGGTGGCTACACCTTC
CASTDSTRGGYTF
>-|TRBV6-1|-|TRBJ1-3
TGTGCCAGCAGTGATAGGGGAAAAGGAAACACCATATATTTT
CASSDRGKGNTIYF
>-|TRBV4-1|few|TRBJ1-1
TGCGCCAGCAGCCAAATTGTATCGGGAAGCACTGAAGCTTTCTTT
CASSQIVSGSTEAFF
>-|TRBV10-3|few|TRBJ1-5
TGTGCCATCAGTGACGAGAGGGAGATTGGACAGCCCCAGCATTTT
CAISDEREIGQPQHF
>TRBD1|TRBV6-1|-|TRBJ1-1
TGTGCCAGCAGTGAAAGGACAGGGAGGGCTTTCTTT
CASSERTGRAFF
>TRBD2|TRBV19|-|TRBJ2-1
TGTGCCAGTAGTATGGGACTAGCGGGAGGCGGGGGGGTATACAATGAGCAGTTCTTC
CASSMGLAGGGGVYNEQFF
>TRBD2|TRBV7-3|-|TRBJ2-3
TGTGCCAGCAGCGTCCTAGCGGCGACGACAGATACGCAGTATTTT
CASSVLAATTDTQYF
>TRBD1|TRBV6-5|-|TRBJ2-1
TGTGCCAGCAGTTGGCCCGGGACAGGGATGAATGAGCAGTTCTTC
CASSWPGTGMNEQFF
>-|TRBV19|-|TRBJ1-5
TGTGCCAGTTCTCAGGGGAATGGCAATCAGCCCCAGCATTTT
CASSQGNGNQPQHF
>TRBD2|TRBV29-1|once|TRBJ2-7
TGCAGCGTCACCCCGGGACTAGCGGGCAATCCCGAGCAGTACTTC
CSVTPGLAGNPEQYF
>-|TRBV28|-|TRBJ1-5
TGTGCCAGCGAGATAATCAATCAGCCCCAGCATTTT
CASEIINQPQHF
>TRBD1|TRBV29-1|-|TRBJ1-1
TGCAGCGTCCTGGGACAGAGTGAAGCTTTCTTT
CSVLGQSEAFF